Listed below are T cell receptor beta chains from one sample, sequenced in a study of blood T cell repertoires in COVID-19. This table comes from immunoSEQ multiplex PCR, and its TCRdb copy is limited to in-frame clones, with some not included. Among 350,000 or so clones listed, 80% to 90% were seen once. Sequencing was carried out using peripheral blood. These receptors originate from a woman in her 30s with COVID-19, enrolled during active disease. Each CDR3 is given with its conserved first and last residue. The order of the fields is CDR3 protein, CDR3 DNA, V gene, D gene, clone size, J gene. A D gene is named only where the DNA matches it firmly. Only part of the rows carry a size: once, few, many, or a class if the clone is expanded.

CDR3: CASSTGTTNYGYTF
DNA: TGTGCCAGCAGTACAGGGACAACTAACTATGGCTACACCTTC
V: TRBV28
D: -
size: -
J: TRBJ1-2

CDR3: CATSDLNSYEQYF
DNA: TGTGCCACCAGTGACCTTAACTCCTACGAGCAGTACTTC
V: TRBV24-1
D: -
size: -
J: TRBJ2-7

CDR3: CATSRGKTGYEQYF
DNA: TGTGCCACCAGCAGAGGGAAGACAGGATACGAGCAGTACTTC
V: TRBV15
D: -
size: -
J: TRBJ2-7

CDR3: CASSSYRVGYTF
DNA: TGTGCCAGTAGTTCCTACAGGGTTGGCTACACCTTC
V: TRBV19
D: -
size: -
J: TRBJ1-2

CDR3: CASSVSDGELFF
DNA: TGTGCCAGCAGCGTGAGCGACGGGGAGCTGTTTTTT
V: TRBV9
D: -
size: -
J: TRBJ2-2

CDR3: CASSLRDRVFYEQYF
DNA: TGTGCCAGCAGCTTACGGGACAGGGTTTTCTACGAGCAGTACTTC
V: TRBV11-2
D: TRBD1
size: -
J: TRBJ2-7

CDR3: CASRLGQTLDEQYF
DNA: TGTGCCAGCAGGTTGGGACAGACGCTAGACGAGCAGTACTTC
V: TRBV28
D: TRBD1
size: -
J: TRBJ2-7

CDR3: CASSLSQGDSEQYF
DNA: TGTGCCAGCAGTTTATCTCAGGGGGACAGCGAGCAGTACTTC
V: TRBV28
D: TRBD1
size: -
J: TRBJ2-7

CDR3: CASSRKVERGLGEKLFF
DNA: TGCGCCAGCAGCCGAAAGGTGGAAAGGGGGCTTGGTGAAAAACTGTTTTTT
V: TRBV4-1
D: TRBD1
size: -
J: TRBJ1-4

CDR3: CASSQHPGLTYEQYF
DNA: TGCGCCAGCAGCCAACACCCGGGACTTACCTACGAGCAGTACTTC
V: TRBV4-1
D: -
size: -
J: TRBJ2-7

CDR3: CASSFVSPSISYEQYF
DNA: TGTGCCAGCAGCTTTGTTAGCCCTAGCATCTCCTACGAGCAGTACTTC
V: TRBV27
D: -
size: few
J: TRBJ2-7

CDR3: CASRPGTDGNTIYF
DNA: TGTGCCAGCAGACCCGGGACAGACGGAAACACCATATATTTT
V: TRBV2
D: TRBD1
size: -
J: TRBJ1-3

CDR3: CARSLVPDRHSPNEKLFF
DNA: TGTGCCAGAAGCTTGGTTCCGGACAGACATTCACCTAATGAAAAACTGTTTTTT
V: TRBV5-3
D: -
size: -
J: TRBJ1-4

CDR3: CASSLPQGRQETQYF
DNA: TGTGCCAGCAGCTTGCCCCAGGGGAGACAAGAGACCCAGTACTTC
V: TRBV5-4
D: -
size: once
J: TRBJ2-5

CDR3: CASSPGTGAEKLFF
DNA: TGTGCCAGCAGCCCCGGGACAGGGGCTGAAAAACTGTTTTTT
V: TRBV3-1/TRBV3-2
D: TRBD1
size: -
J: TRBJ1-4

CDR3: CASTSTYEQYF
DNA: TGTGCCAGCACTAGTACCTACGAGCAGTACTTC
V: TRBV28
D: -
size: -
J: TRBJ2-7

CDR3: CASSSRTSGRTDF
DNA: TGTGCCAGCAGCTCCCGGACTAGCGGGAGGACGGACTTC
V: TRBV28
D: TRBD2
size: -
J: TRBJ2-4

CDR3: CASSRGQAQETQYF
DNA: TGTGCCAGCAGCCGAGGACAGGCTCAAGAGACCCAGTACTTC
V: TRBV7-3
D: TRBD1
size: once
J: TRBJ2-5

CDR3: CASSYVGQNTEAFF
DNA: TGTGCCAGCAGTTACGTGGGACAGAACACTGAAGCTTTCTTT
V: TRBV6-2/TRBV6-3
D: -
size: once
J: TRBJ1-1

CDR3: CAISVQGEVLTF
DNA: TGTGCCATCAGTGTCCAAGGGGAAGTCCTGACTTTC
V: TRBV10-3
D: -
size: -
J: TRBJ2-6

CDR3: CSVKEGPLIQYF
DNA: TGCAGCGTTAAGGAGGGACCCTTAATTCAGTACTTC
V: TRBV29-1
D: -
size: -
J: TRBJ2-4

CDR3: CASSLAASGDNEQFF
DNA: TGTGCCAGCAGCTTGGCGGCTAGCGGGGACAATGAGCAGTTCTTC
V: TRBV5-4
D: TRBD2
size: few
J: TRBJ2-1

CDR3: CASSLVGDSNEQFF
DNA: TGTGCCAGCAGCTTGGTTGGGGACAGCAATGAGCAGTTCTTC
V: TRBV5-4
D: TRBD1
size: -
J: TRBJ2-1

CDR3: CAWTKRVTIEAFF
DNA: TGTGCCTGGACCAAACGGGTTACCATTGAAGCTTTCTTT
V: TRBV30
D: -
size: -
J: TRBJ1-1

CDR3: CASSHGTTNYGYTF
DNA: TGCGCCAGCAGCCACGGGACAACTAACTATGGCTACACCTTC
V: TRBV10-1
D: -
size: -
J: TRBJ1-2

CDR3: CASSLLGQTLNTGELFF
DNA: TGTGCCAGCAGTTTACTGGGGCAAACATTGAACACCGGGGAGCTGTTTTTT
V: TRBV28
D: -
size: -
J: TRBJ2-2

CDR3: CASSQDQALGYNEQFF
DNA: TGTGCCAGCAGCCAAGATCAAGCGCTGGGCTACAATGAGCAGTTCTTC
V: TRBV4-2
D: -
size: -
J: TRBJ2-1

CDR3: CASSEGTYEQYF
DNA: TGTGCCAGCAGTGAGGGAACCTACGAGCAGTACTTC
V: TRBV12-3/TRBV12-4
D: -
size: -
J: TRBJ2-7

CDR3: CASRDRGGSPLHF
DNA: TGTGCCAGTAGAGACAGGGGTGGTTCACCCCTCCACTTT
V: TRBV19
D: TRBD1
size: -
J: TRBJ1-6

CDR3: CASSESGTDTQYF
DNA: TGTGCCAGCAGTGAAAGCGGAACAGATACGCAGTATTTT
V: TRBV6-4
D: -
size: few
J: TRBJ2-3

CDR3: CAAGQGAVTGELFF
DNA: TGTGCCGCGGGACAGGGGGCCGTCACCGGGGAGCTGTTTTTT
V: TRBV6-5
D: TRBD1
size: -
J: TRBJ2-2

CDR3: CASSPPLAGGNNEQFF
DNA: TGTGCCAGCAGCCCACCACTAGCGGGAGGAAACAATGAGCAGTTCTTC
V: TRBV7-8
D: TRBD2
size: -
J: TRBJ2-1

CDR3: CASSLRPGQGKETQYF
DNA: TGTGCCAGCAGTCTCCGACCGGGACAGGGGAAAGAGACCCAGTACTTC
V: TRBV28
D: TRBD1
size: -
J: TRBJ2-5

CDR3: CASSWESTDTQYF
DNA: TGCGCCAGCAGCTGGGAGAGCACAGATACGCAGTATTTT
V: TRBV5-1
D: -
size: -
J: TRBJ2-3

CDR3: CASSLRQAGQPQHF
DNA: TGTGCCAGCAGCCTACGACAGGCTGGGCAGCCCCAGCATTTT
V: TRBV2
D: -
size: once
J: TRBJ1-5

CDR3: CASSVSVGHISGANVLTF
DNA: TGCGCCAGCAGCGTATCCGTGGGACATATCTCTGGGGCCAACGTCCTGACTTTC
V: TRBV5-1
D: -
size: once
J: TRBJ2-6

CDR3: CASTRDYSNQPQHF
DNA: TGTGCCAGCACAAGAGATTATAGCAATCAGCCCCAGCATTTT
V: TRBV6-5
D: -
size: -
J: TRBJ1-5

CDR3: CASSLDLRGSYGYTF
DNA: TGTGCCAGCAGCTTAGATTTACGAGGGAGCTATGGCTACACCTTC
V: TRBV11-2
D: -
size: -
J: TRBJ1-2

CDR3: CASSFRDRYTDTQYF
DNA: TGTGCCAGCAGTTTCCGGGACAGATACACAGATACGCAGTATTTT
V: TRBV2
D: TRBD1
size: -
J: TRBJ2-3

CDR3: CASSRGFYGYTF
DNA: TGTGCCAGCAGCAGGGGATTTTATGGCTACACCTTC
V: TRBV6-5
D: -
size: -
J: TRBJ1-2

CDR3: CASSPGWETQYF
DNA: TGTGCCAGCAGCCCCGGGTGGGAGACCCAGTACTTC
V: TRBV7-2
D: -
size: -
J: TRBJ2-5

CDR3: CASSEAVSRGTGELFF
DNA: TGTGCCAGCAGTGAAGCTGTTAGCCGTGGCACCGGGGAGCTGTTTTTT
V: TRBV2
D: -
size: -
J: TRBJ2-2

CDR3: CASSPPGTQYF
DNA: TGTGCCAGCAGTCCCCCCGGGACCCAGTACTTC
V: TRBV27
D: -
size: -
J: TRBJ2-5

CDR3: CATSSPTGSGNEQFF
DNA: TGTGCCACCAGCTCTCCGACAGGGTCGGGCAATGAGCAGTTCTTC
V: TRBV24-1
D: TRBD1
size: -
J: TRBJ2-1

CDR3: CASRTYLSGSYNSPLHF
DNA: TGTGCCAGCAGGACTTACCTGTCTGGCTCCTATAATTCACCCCTCCACTTT
V: TRBV28
D: -
size: -
J: TRBJ1-6

CDR3: CASSSHNQPTLTDTQYF
DNA: TGTGCCAGCAGCTCACACAACCAACCAACCCTCACAGATACGCAGTATTTT
V: TRBV11-2
D: -
size: many
J: TRBJ2-3

CDR3: CASSEDTTPQPQHF
DNA: TGTGCCAGCAGTGAAGACACAACCCCCCAGCCCCAGCATTTT
V: TRBV2
D: -
size: once
J: TRBJ1-5

CDR3: CASSIGGQRGQPQHF
DNA: TGTGCCAGTAGTATAGGGGGACAGAGAGGTCAGCCCCAGCATTTT
V: TRBV19
D: TRBD1
size: once
J: TRBJ1-5

CDR3: CASRADRGLNEKLFF
DNA: TGTGCCAGCAGGGCAGACAGGGGACTTAATGAAAAACTGTTTTTT
V: TRBV2
D: TRBD1
size: once
J: TRBJ1-4

CDR3: CASSLGPAGVQDTQYF
DNA: TGCGCCAGCAGCTTGGGTCCAGCGGGAGTTCAAGATACGCAGTATTTT
V: TRBV5-1
D: TRBD2
size: -
J: TRBJ2-3

CDR3: CASSAPGLGAETQYF
DNA: TGTGCCAGCAGCGCGCCGGGACTAGGCGCGGAGACCCAGTACTTC
V: TRBV9
D: TRBD2
size: few
J: TRBJ2-5

CDR3: CASSRETPYEQYF
DNA: TGCGCCAGCAGCCGCGAGACACCATACGAGCAGTACTTC
V: TRBV4-3
D: -
size: -
J: TRBJ2-7